This is a list of T cell receptor beta chains from one sample in a study of blood T cell repertoires in COVID-19. Only in-frame clones appear in the TCRdb table, and some are missing; sequencing was by immunoSEQ multiplex PCR. The data hold 100,000 or so clones, with about 85% observed a single time. Material for sequencing was peripheral blood. The receptors derive from a man in his 60s with acute or convalescent COVID-19. Both conserved end residues are part of each CDR3. The D gene is left open where the match is weak. Size tells how often a clone was seen (once, few, many) or the class of an expanded clone, and some rows leave it out.

d_gene	v_gene	j_gene	abundance	CDR3nt	CDR3aa
NA	TRBV30	TRBJ1-6	NA	TGTGCCTGGAGTAGGGGGTCGGGTTCACCCCTCCACTTT	CAWSRGSGSPLHF
NA	TRBV4-2	TRBJ2-2	NA	TGTGCCAGCAGCCAAGCGGGGGATAACACCGGGGAGCTGTTTTTT	CASSQAGDNTGELFF
NA	TRBV10-3	TRBJ1-2	NA	TGTGCCATCAGTGACCGACGGGACTCCCAGCGGGGCTACACCTTC	CAISDRRDSQRGYTF
NA	TRBV27	TRBJ2-2	few	TGTGCCAGCAGTATCTATCGGAACACCGGGGAGCTGTTTTTT	CASSIYRNTGELFF
TRBD2	TRBV27	TRBJ2-3	NA	TGTGCCAGCAGTTCCTTGACTAGCGGGCATACGCAGTATTTT	CASSSLTSGHTQYF
NA	TRBV11-2	TRBJ1-6	NA	TGTGCCAGCAGCTTCTCGGCGGGGAATTCACCCCTCCACTTT	CASSFSAGNSPLHF
NA	TRBV7-2	TRBJ1-2	NA	TGTGCCAGCAGCTTTCGCCGACAGAGCCTCTATGGCTACACCTTC	CASSFRRQSLYGYTF
NA	TRBV30	TRBJ2-4	NA	TGTGCCTGGAGTCCAGGGGTAGCCAAAAACATTCAGTACTTC	CAWSPGVAKNIQYF
TRBD2	TRBV24-1	TRBJ2-2	NA	TGTGCCACCAGGGCGGGGGACGCCACCGGGGAGCTGTTTTTT	CATRAGDATGELFF
NA	TRBV4-1	TRBJ2-2	many	TGCGCCAGCAGCCTGGAGGAGGGTGTCACCGGGGAGCTGTTTTTT	CASSLEEGVTGELFF
TRBD2	TRBV11-2	TRBJ2-3	few	TGTGCCAGCAGCTTAGCGCGGACTAGCTTTTCCACAGATACGCAGTATTTT	CASSLARTSFSTDTQYF
TRBD2	TRBV5-1	TRBJ2-5	NA	TGCGCCAGCAGGGGTAGCGGGGGATTAAATCAAGAGACCCAGTACTTC	CASRGSGGLNQETQYF
TRBD2	TRBV14	TRBJ2-1	NA	TGTGCCAGCACCCCCAGACGAACGGGAGGGACCTCCTACAATGAGCAGTTCTTC	CASTPRRTGGTSYNEQFF
TRBD2	TRBV7-6	TRBJ2-1	NA	TGTGCCAGCAGCTCGACGGGACTAGCGGGAATCAGGCGTACTGAGCAGTTCTTC	CASSSTGLAGIRRTEQFF
TRBD1	TRBV3-1/TRBV3-2	TRBJ1-2	NA	TGTGCCAGCAGCCAAACCGCCGACAGGGCTAACTATGGCTACACCTTC	CASSQTADRANYGYTF
NA	TRBV5-4	TRBJ2-1	NA	TGTGCCAGCAGCTTTGGGATAACGGGACTCCGCTCCTACAATGAGCAGTTCTTC	CASSFGITGLRSYNEQFF
NA	TRBV9	TRBJ2-1	NA	TGTGCCAGCAGCACAAGACAGCATACCAACTCCTACAATGAGCAGTTCTTC	CASSTRQHTNSYNEQFF
TRBD1	TRBV14	TRBJ1-1	NA	TGTGCCAGCAGCCAAGCCTATACTTTACAGGGGGCGCAGATTAAACGGTACACTGAAGCTTTCTTT	CASSQAYTLQGAQIKRYTEAFF
TRBD1	TRBV18	TRBJ2-5	NA	TGTGCCAGCTCACCAACAGGGGCACGGGTAGAGACCCAGTACTTC	CASSPTGARVETQYF
TRBD1	TRBV30	TRBJ2-1	NA	TGTGCCTGGGGACAGGGGAATTACAATGAGCAGTTCTTC	CAWGQGNYNEQFF
TRBD2	TRBV5-6	TRBJ2-7	once	TGTGCCAGCAGCGCGGGAGCGGGACTATCCTACGAGCAGTACTTC	CASSAGAGLSYEQYF
TRBD2	TRBV6-2/TRBV6-3	TRBJ2-5	NA	TGTGCCAGCAGTTCCGGGACTAGCTTGGGGACCCAGTACTTC	CASSSGTSLGTQYF